Below are 5 T cell receptor beta chains sequenced from a single sample in a study of blood T cell repertoires in COVID-19. The repertoire was sequenced with immunoSEQ multiplex PCR; TCRdb's copy has only in-frame clones and lacks some. The data contain under 250,000 clones, around nine tenths of them singletons. The sequenced sample was peripheral blood. These TCRs come from a woman aged 60-75 years with acute or convalescent COVID-19.

The chain carries TRBV20-1 and TRBJ1-3; D gene ambiguous. This CDR3 contains 15 residues. CDR1 is DFQATT, CDR2 SNEGSKA, per germline (reference sequence). Trimming took off 3 bases at V and 4 bases at J, with 16 bases between the two ends. CDR3 sequence: CSASRTRTGGNTIYF. The CDR3 DNA reads TGCAGTGCTAGTAGGACCCGAACGGGGGGAAACACCATATATTTT.

The DNA for the CDR3 is TGTGCCAGCAGCTTTCAGGGGAAAACTAACAATGAGCAGTTCTTC. Translation: CASSFQGKTNNEQFF. The chain employs TRBV11-3 and TRBJ2-1; tentative D call: TRBD1 (6 bases). This CDR3 contains 15 residues. The germline gives CDR1 SGHNT, CDR2 YENEEA. V lost 3 bases to trimming and J lost 5 bases, with 14 bases between them.

The rearrangement joins TRBV24-1 to TRBJ1-2; 7 positions agree with TRBD1. Looked up from germline, CDR1 is KGHDR and CDR2 is SFDVKD. Trimming took 5 bases from V and 6 from J; bases not matched to a gene: 5. The CDR3 length is 13 residues. The CDR3 reads CATSGRGADGYTF. CDR3 DNA: TGTGCCACCAGTGGCAGGGGGGCCGATGGCTACACCTTC.

The gene calls are TRBV10-2 and TRBJ2-7; 9 bases agree with TRBD2. J lost 6 bases, V lost 5 bases, and 8 bases had no gene match. The CDR3 extends over 14 amino acids. Germline CDR1 WSHSY, CDR2 SAAADI. CDR3 coding DNA: TGCGCCAGCAGTTCCCCGGGACTAGCTGTCGAGCAGTACTTC. Its translation: CASSSPGLAVEQYF.

The chain employs TRBV5-4 and TRBJ1-2; 7 bases line up with TRBD1. Looked up from germline, CDR1 is SGHNT and CDR2 is YYREEE (reference sequence). The V gene end was trimmed by 5 bases and the J gene end by 3 bases; junction bases not matched to a gene: 7. This CDR3 region has 14 residues. CDR3 amino acids: CASSLLQGDYGYTF. The DNA for the CDR3 is TGTGCCAGCAGTTTACTTCAGGGGGACTATGGCTACACCTTC.